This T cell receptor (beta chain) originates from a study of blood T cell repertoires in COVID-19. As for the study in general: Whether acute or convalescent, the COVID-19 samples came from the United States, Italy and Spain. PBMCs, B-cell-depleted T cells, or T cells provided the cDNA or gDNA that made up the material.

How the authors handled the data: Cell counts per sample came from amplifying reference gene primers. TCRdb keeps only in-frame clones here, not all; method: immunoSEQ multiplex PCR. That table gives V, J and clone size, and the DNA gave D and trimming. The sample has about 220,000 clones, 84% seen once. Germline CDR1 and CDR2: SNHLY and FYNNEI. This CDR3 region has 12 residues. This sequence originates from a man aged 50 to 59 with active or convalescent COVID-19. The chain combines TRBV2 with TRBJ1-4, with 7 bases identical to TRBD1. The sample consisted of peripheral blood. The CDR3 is CALQGWRGKLFF. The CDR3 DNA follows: TGTGCTCTACAGGGGTGGAGGGGTAAACTGTTTTTT.